This is a list of T cell receptor beta chains from one sample in a study of CXCR3-negative and CXCR3-positive naive CD8 T cells. After re-calling the 5' RACE reads, TCRdb lists one entry per CDR3 protein, DNA absent. There are 45,000 or so distinct CDR3 sequences in the sample, with approximately 14% held by the top ten. Sequencing input: memory CD8+ T cells from blood. The receptors come from a human donor in good health. Some clones in this sample may be carry-over from other donors' samples. The CDR3 runs from the conserved cysteine through the conserved F or W. Each record gives: clone size, V gene, J gene, CDR3 protein. Rows may omit the clone size; those that give it use once, few, many or a size class.

clone size: NA
V gene: TRBV6-5
J gene: TRBJ2-1
CDR3 protein: CASSYTENEQFF

clone size: NA
V gene: TRBV10-3
J gene: TRBJ1-5
CDR3 protein: CAISSGMSSQPQHF

clone size: NA
V gene: TRBV6-6
J gene: TRBJ2-5
CDR3 protein: CATRGRGKETQYF

clone size: NA
V gene: TRBV24-1
J gene: TRBJ2-3
CDR3 protein: CATSDPLAGATDTQYF

clone size: medium-sized
V gene: TRBV2
J gene: TRBJ1-2
CDR3 protein: CASSEAKHYGYTF

clone size: NA
V gene: TRBV7-3
J gene: TRBJ2-2
CDR3 protein: CASSLRSGGGAGTGELFF

clone size: NA
V gene: TRBV7-6
J gene: TRBJ2-3
CDR3 protein: CASSSIPAGDTQYF

clone size: NA
V gene: TRBV29-1
J gene: TRBJ1-4
CDR3 protein: CSVVGGAGEKLFF

clone size: NA
V gene: TRBV29-1
J gene: TRBJ1-1
CDR3 protein: CSVSKDSSEAFF

clone size: NA
V gene: TRBV5-1
J gene: TRBJ2-7
CDR3 protein: CASSRYRTDYEQYF

clone size: NA
V gene: TRBV7-9
J gene: TRBJ2-7
CDR3 protein: CASSAPGVAYEQYF

clone size: NA
V gene: TRBV5-1
J gene: TRBJ2-1
CDR3 protein: CASSRGLAGDYNEQFF

clone size: NA
V gene: TRBV6-2/TRBV6-3
J gene: TRBJ2-1
CDR3 protein: CASSYGIGQGAHVTGQFF

clone size: NA
V gene: TRBV20-1
J gene: TRBJ1-5
CDR3 protein: CSARDPGTVYNQPQHF

clone size: NA
V gene: TRBV4-2
J gene: TRBJ2-6
CDR3 protein: CASSQDSGSGTSGANVLTF

clone size: NA
V gene: TRBV12-3/TRBV12-4
J gene: TRBJ2-5
CDR3 protein: CASSQYTGIQETQYF

clone size: NA
V gene: TRBV6-2/TRBV6-3
J gene: TRBJ2-7
CDR3 protein: CASNRQVTYEQYF

clone size: NA
V gene: TRBV7-9
J gene: TRBJ2-1
CDR3 protein: CASSKQLGIYNEQFF

clone size: NA
V gene: TRBV6-5
J gene: TRBJ2-7
CDR3 protein: CASSYLGQGELSYEQYF

clone size: NA
V gene: TRBV4-1
J gene: TRBJ2-7
CDR3 protein: CASSQDWVNYEQYF

clone size: NA
V gene: TRBV7-9
J gene: TRBJ2-5
CDR3 protein: CASSLARDPSETQYF

clone size: NA
V gene: TRBV12-3/TRBV12-4
J gene: TRBJ1-1
CDR3 protein: CASSLFLGTEAFF

clone size: NA
V gene: TRBV11-2
J gene: TRBJ2-7
CDR3 protein: CASSLGLAGKYEQYF

clone size: NA
V gene: TRBV11-2
J gene: TRBJ2-7
CDR3 protein: CASSLGGTYEQYF

clone size: NA
V gene: TRBV18
J gene: TRBJ2-1
CDR3 protein: CASSPREGESYNEQFF

clone size: NA
V gene: TRBV20-1
J gene: TRBJ2-1
CDR3 protein: CSARDLSGGPEGNEQFF

clone size: NA
V gene: TRBV28
J gene: TRBJ2-7
CDR3 protein: CASGLAEGAYEQYF

clone size: NA
V gene: TRBV6-5
J gene: TRBJ1-1
CDR3 protein: CASSYSSGAGVGTEAFF

clone size: NA
V gene: TRBV7-6
J gene: TRBJ2-3
CDR3 protein: CASSLGPVTDTQYF

clone size: NA
V gene: TRBV5-6
J gene: TRBJ2-2
CDR3 protein: CASRQGYGGELFF

clone size: NA
V gene: TRBV6-2/TRBV6-3
J gene: TRBJ1-5
CDR3 protein: CASRVQGAYQPQHF

clone size: NA
V gene: TRBV6-2/TRBV6-3
J gene: TRBJ2-3
CDR3 protein: CASSSEEWATDTQYF

clone size: NA
V gene: TRBV29-1
J gene: TRBJ2-3
CDR3 protein: CSVGTSTRTDTQYF

clone size: NA
V gene: TRBV28
J gene: TRBJ2-7
CDR3 protein: CASCTGTSRLFVYEQYF

clone size: NA
V gene: TRBV4-1
J gene: TRBJ1-4
CDR3 protein: CASSPLSASSEKLFF

clone size: NA
V gene: TRBV4-1
J gene: TRBJ2-7
CDR3 protein: CASSQRQGYEQYF

clone size: NA
V gene: TRBV6-4
J gene: TRBJ2-2
CDR3 protein: CASSGGVGTGELFF